This T cell receptor (beta chain) was found in a study of T cell responses to AZD1222 COVID-19 vaccine. Study-wide findings and caveats: Only after the peak T cell response were repertoires sampled. Dominant at 160-218 and 743-854, vaccine-associated CD4 TCRs also spanned spike. Females outnumbered males among donors, who were mostly white British; clonal diversity was possibly underestimated.

Regarding this clone: Antigen: not known.

Here immunoSEQ multiplex PCR was the method, and the copy in TCRdb shows in-frame clones only, minus some. Recorded for this sample: more than 110,000 clones. This sequence originates from an adult in good health. The sample was peripheral blood.

CDR3 DNA sequence: TGTGCCAGCAGCGCACAGGGGGCAAATTCACCCCTCCACTTT. This gives the protein CASSAQGANSPLHF. The chain combines TRBV9 with TRBJ1-6; 9 positions match TRBD1. The germline CDR1 and CDR2 sequences are SGDLS and YYNGEE. Unmatched junction bases numbered 2, after V lost 3 bases and J lost 7 bases. CDR3 size: 14 residues.